This T cell receptor beta chain appears in the sequencing data of a study of tumor-infiltrating lymphocytes in primary liver carcinoma. Comment on this clonotype: Antigen specificity is unknown. This may arise from a read error, as a much more abundant clone is one base away.

Trimming pared 7 bases from V and 0 bases from J, leaving 16 bases between. This CDR3 has 15 amino acids. Germline CDR1 and CDR2: MNHEY and SVGEGT. Regarding the study as a whole: Bulk samples went unsorted, so CD4+ and CD8+ repertoires were not compared. It was in tumors, not blood, that the top-250-clone fraction was significantly higher (p = 0.039).

From about 0.45 ug total RNA, TCR beta cDNA was generated with a primer in the constant region. It was through three nested multiplex PCR rounds of slightly modified ARM-PCR that TCR beta libraries arose. For approximately 10 cycles apiece, the opening two PCR rounds ran with TRBV1-TRBV30 forward primers and a C-beta reverse primer. MiXCR, applied by TCRdb to the multiplex PCR reads, yields one record per CDR3 protein. The table has about 350,000 distinct CDR3 sequences, roughly 61% seen once; the top ten hold roughly 6%. In addition to blood RNA drawn from unsorted whole blood, germline DNA was extracted. Chronic HBV infection was present, with no prior treatment. Collection of four milliliters of peripheral blood took place before surgery.

The clonotype originates from a man aged 40-55 years with primary liver carcinoma and hepatitis B virus infection. This sequence joins TRBV6-2 or TRBV6-3 and TRBJ2-7; D is perhaps TRBD1 (6 bases). Sequenced input: peripheral blood. CDR3 in amino acids: CASTPGQISSYEQYF. In DNA, the CDR3 is TGTGCCAGCACACCAGGACAGATTAGCTCCTACGAGCAGTACTTC.